The 12 T cell receptor beta chains in this list originate from one sample, sequenced in a study of blood T cell repertoires in COVID-19. The protocol was immunoSEQ multiplex PCR, while the TCRdb copy is restricted to in-frame clones and leaves out a portion. The table has fewer than 250,000 clones, 85% to 90% seen once. What was sequenced was peripheral blood. The receptors stem from a woman aged 70 to 79 with acute or convalescent COVID-19.

The chain recombines TRBV9 with TRBJ2-1; 12 bases are shared with TRBD2. The V and J ends lost 3 bases and 7 bases, in that order; junction bases with no gene match: 5. Germline CDR1 is SGDLS and CDR2 is YYNGEE. This CDR3 contains 15 residues. CDR3: CASSAGTSGRNEQFF. In DNA form, the CDR3 reads TGTGCCAGCAGCGCCGGGACTAGCGGGCGGAATGAGCAGTTCTTC. Drawing the rest from reference TRBV9 and TRBJ2-1, the complete variable domain is DSGVTQTPKHLITATGQRVTLRCSPRSGDLSVYWYQQSLDQGLQFLIQYYNGEERAKGNILERFSAQQFPDLHSELNLSSLELGDSALYFCASSAGTSGRNEQFFGPGTRLTVL.

The chain links TRBV12-3 or TRBV12-4 to TRBJ2-1; 7 bases are a match to TRBD2. The J segment lost 13 bases and the V segment lost 2 bases, leaving 2 bases of the junction unmatched. The CDR3 runs to 11 residues. The CDR3 bases are TGTGCCAGCAGTTTAAGGGGACTACAGTTCTTC. It codes for CASSLRGLQFF.

This chain joins TRBV3-1 (or the pseudogene TRBV3-2) and TRBJ1-1; 8 bases map to TRBD1. Trimming removed 4 bases from V and 7 bases from J; junction bases left unmatched: 8. The CDR3 is made up of 14 amino acids. Germline CDR1 reads LGHDT; CDR2 reads YNNKEL (reference sequence). The CDR3 DNA sequence: TGTGCCAGCAGCCCGGGACTACAGGGGGGTGAAGCTTTCTTT. Its protein product is CASSPGLQGGEAFF.

J is TRBJ1-4 and V is TRBV25-1, with D tentatively TRBD1 (5 bases). Germline-derived CDR1 and CDR2 are MGHDK and SYGVNS. The CDR3 is 15 residues long. Trimming took 4 bases from V and 3 from J, leaving 12 bases between them. As DNA, the CDR3 is TGTGCCAGCAGTGTCGGACAACTCTCTAATGAAAAACTGTTTTTT. It specifies CASSVGQLSNEKLFF.

The genes are TRBV6-5 and TRBJ1-1; TRBD1 agrees at 7 bases. Trimming removed 7 bases from V and 6 bases from J; junction bases left unmatched: 8. CDR1 and CDR2 (germline): MNHEY, SVGAGI. This CDR3 contains 13 residues. As DNA, the CDR3 is TGTGCCAGCAATATCGACAGGGCAGCTGAAGCTTTCTTT. Its translation is CASNIDRAAEAFF.

DNA of the CDR3: TGTGCCAGCAGCTTAGTTGGGACAGGGGGCGGGCAGCCCCAGCATTTT. This gives the protein CASSLVGTGGGQPQHF. This chain links TRBV7-2 with TRBJ1-5, with 12 bases that match TRBD1. Germline V gene lookup returns CDR1 SGHTA and CDR2 FQGNSA. With V trimmed by 1 base and J by 7 bases, 5 bases remained unmatched. The CDR3 sequence is 16 residues long.

The rearrangement uses TRBV5-1 and TRBJ2-2; 9 nucleotides line up with TRBD1. V lost 4 bases, J lost 3 bases, and 4 bases stayed unmatched. Germline V CDR1 and CDR2: SGHRS, YFSETQ. The CDR3 extends over 15 amino acids. The CDR3 loop is CASSARTGDTGELFF. The CDR3 coding sequence is TGCGCCAGCAGCGCAAGGACAGGGGACACCGGGGAGCTGTTTTTT.

This chain connects TRBV5-4 to TRBJ2-1; 15 positions match TRBD2. The V gene end was trimmed by 6 bases and the J gene end by 11 bases; junction bases not matched to a gene: 12. This CDR3 has 16 residues. Germline CDR1 is SGHNT and CDR2 is YYREEE (reference sequence). For the CDR3, the DNA is TGTGCCAGCACCCCACCCGGGACTAGCGGGAGGAATAAGCAGTTCTTC. Translated, it gives CASTPPGTSGRNKQFF.

This sequence joins TRBV19 and TRBJ2-1; D unclear. Germline CDR1 reads LNHDA; CDR2 reads SQIVND (reference sequence). The V end lost 6 bases, the J end lost 6 bases, and 15 bases lay between the germline ends. This CDR3 has 14 residues. The CDR3 loop is CASSREVASNEQFF. The CDR3 nucleotides are TGTGCCAGTAGCCGAGAGGTAGCCTCCAATGAGCAGTTCTTC.

The gene calls are TRBV6-1 and TRBJ2-3; no clear D gene. V was cut by 3 bases and J by 0 bases, with 10 bases left in between. Germline loops: CDR1 MNHNS, CDR2 SASEGT. The CDR3 spans 15 residues. CDR3 in DNA: TGTGCCAGCAGTGATTCGGTTCGGAGCACAGATACGCAGTATTTT. This translates into CASSDSVRSTDTQYF.

The chain joins TRBV7-2 to TRBJ2-5; tentative D call: TRBD1 (6 bases). The V gene's germline CDR1 is SGHTA and CDR2 FQGNSA. This CDR3 comprises 16 residues. V lost 1 base and J 2 bases, leaving 14 bases between the germline ends. The CDR3 nucleotides read TGTGCCAGCAGCTTAGGAGGGGGAGTGGGTCAAGAGACCCAGTACTTC. Amino acid sequence: CASSLGGGVGQETQYF.

The rearrangement uses TRBV12-5 and TRBJ2-3; 8 nucleotides match TRBD2. CDR1 LGHNT and CDR2 FRNRAP come from the germline V gene. Germline trimming cut 1 base from V and 4 bases from J; bases unmatched to any gene: 7. This CDR3 has 16 amino acids. CDR3 region: CASGLERLRGADTQYF. The DNA of the CDR3 is TGTGCTAGTGGTTTGGAACGTTTGCGGGGGGCAGATACGCAGTATTTT. The full variable domain, rest sourced from reference TRBV12-5 and TRBJ2-3, is DARVTQTPRHKVTEMGQEVTMRCQPILGHNTVFWYRQTMMQGLELLAYFRNRAPLDDSGMPKDRFSAEMPDATLATLKIQPSEPRDSAVYFCASGLERLRGADTQYFGPGTRLTVL.